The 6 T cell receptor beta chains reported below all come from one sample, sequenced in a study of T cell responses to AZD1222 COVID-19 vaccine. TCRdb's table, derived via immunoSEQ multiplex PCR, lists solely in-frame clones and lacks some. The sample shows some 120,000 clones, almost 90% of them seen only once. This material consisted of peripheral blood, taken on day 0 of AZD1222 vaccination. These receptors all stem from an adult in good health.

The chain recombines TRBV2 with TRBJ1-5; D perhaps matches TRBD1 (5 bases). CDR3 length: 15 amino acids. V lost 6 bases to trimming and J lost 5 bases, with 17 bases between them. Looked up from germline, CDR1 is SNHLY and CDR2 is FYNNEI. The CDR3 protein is CASRERQSVDQPQHF. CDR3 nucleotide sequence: TGTGCCAGCAGGGAAAGACAGAGCGTCGATCAGCCCCAGCATTTT. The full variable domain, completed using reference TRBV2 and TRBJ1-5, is EPEVTQTPSHQVTQMGQEVILRCVPISNHLYFYWYRQILGQKVEFLVSFYNNEISEKSEIFDDQFSVERPDGSNFTLKIRSTKLEDSAMYFCASRERQSVDQPQHFGDGTRLSIL.

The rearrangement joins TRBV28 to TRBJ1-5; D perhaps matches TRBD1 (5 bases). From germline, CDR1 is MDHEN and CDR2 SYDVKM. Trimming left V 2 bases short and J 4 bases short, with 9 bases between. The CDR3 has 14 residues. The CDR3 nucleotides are TGTGCCAGCAGTTTAATACAGGCTAATCAGCCCCAGCATTTT. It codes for CASSLIQANQPQHF. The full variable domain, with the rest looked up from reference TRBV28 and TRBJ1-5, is DVKVTQSSRYLVKRTGEKVFLECVQDMDHENMFWYRQDPGLGLRLIYFSYDVKMKEKGDIPEGYSVSREKKERFSLILESASTNQTSMYLCASSLIQANQPQHFGDGTRLSIL.

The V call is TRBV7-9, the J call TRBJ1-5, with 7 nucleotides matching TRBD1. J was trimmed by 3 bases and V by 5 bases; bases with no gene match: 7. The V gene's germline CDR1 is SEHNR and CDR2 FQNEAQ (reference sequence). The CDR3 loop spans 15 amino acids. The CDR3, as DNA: TGTGCCAGCAGCGATACAGGGGCCCTCAATCAGCCCCAGCATTTT. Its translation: CASSDTGALNQPQHF.

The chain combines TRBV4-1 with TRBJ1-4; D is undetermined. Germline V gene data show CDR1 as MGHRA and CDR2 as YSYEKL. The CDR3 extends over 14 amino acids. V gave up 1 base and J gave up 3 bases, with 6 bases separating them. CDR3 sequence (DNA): TGCGCCAGCAGCCAAGCTGGGTCTAATGAAAAACTGTTTTTT. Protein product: CASSQAGSNEKLFF.

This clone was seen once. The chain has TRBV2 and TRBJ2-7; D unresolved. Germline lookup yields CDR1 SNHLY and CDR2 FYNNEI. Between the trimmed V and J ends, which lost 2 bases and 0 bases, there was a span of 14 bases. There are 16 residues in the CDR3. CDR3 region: CASSEQVNLSSYEQYF. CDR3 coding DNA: TGTGCCAGCAGTGAACAGGTAAACCTGAGCTCCTACGAGCAGTACTTC. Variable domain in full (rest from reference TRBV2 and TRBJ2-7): EPEVTQTPSHQVTQMGQEVILRCVPISNHLYFYWYRQILGQKVEFLVSFYNNEISEKSEIFDDQFSVERPDGSNFTLKIRSTKLEDSAMYFCASSEQVNLSSYEQYFGPGTRLTVT.

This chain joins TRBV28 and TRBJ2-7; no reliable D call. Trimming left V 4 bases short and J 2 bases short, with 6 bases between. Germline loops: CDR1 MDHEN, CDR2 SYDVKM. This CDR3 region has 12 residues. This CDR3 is CASSSQTYEQYF. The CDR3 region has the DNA TGTGCCAGCAGTTCCCAAACCTACGAGCAGTACTTC.